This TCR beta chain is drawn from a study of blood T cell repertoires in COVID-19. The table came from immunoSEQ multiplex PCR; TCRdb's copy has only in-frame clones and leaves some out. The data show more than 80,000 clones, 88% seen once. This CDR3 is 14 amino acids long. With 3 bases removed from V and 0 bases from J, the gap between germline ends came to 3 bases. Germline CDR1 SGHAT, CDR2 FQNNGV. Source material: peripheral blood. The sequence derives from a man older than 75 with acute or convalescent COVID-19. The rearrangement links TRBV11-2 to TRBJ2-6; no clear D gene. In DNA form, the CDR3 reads TGTGCCAGCAGCTTCGGCTCTGGGGCCAACGTCCTGACTTTC. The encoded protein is CASSFGSGANVLTF. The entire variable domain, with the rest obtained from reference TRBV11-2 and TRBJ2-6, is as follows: EAGVAQSPRYKIIEKRQSVAFWCNPISGHATLYWYQQILGQGPKLLIQFQNNGVVDDSQLPKDRFSAERLKGVDSTLKIQPAKLEDSAVYLCASSFGSGANVLTFGAGSRLTVL.